A single sample gave rise to the 27 T cell receptor beta chains below, sequenced in a study of blood T cell repertoires in COVID-19. Sequencing was performed with immunoSEQ multiplex PCR; in TCRdb, only in-frame clones are kept and a portion is missing. The sample shows more than 60,000 clones, 86% of them seen only once. Material for sequencing was peripheral blood. The origin of the receptors is a man at least 80 years old with COVID-19, enrolled during active disease.

This chain connects TRBV7-2 to TRBJ1-5; D not certain. The V end lost 0 bases, the J end lost 2 bases, and 5 bases lay between the germline ends. The germline V gene has CDR1 SGHTA and CDR2 FQGNSA. The length of the CDR3 is 14 residues. CDR3 loop: CASSLASGNQPQHF. CDR3 DNA sequence: TGTGCCAGCAGCTTAGCGTCCGGCAATCAGCCCCAGCATTTT. The full variable domain, in which reference TRBV7-2 and TRBJ1-5 provide the parts outside the CDR3, is GAGVSQSPSNKVTEKGKDVELRCDPISGHTALYWYRQSLGQGLEFLIYFQGNSAPDKSGLPSDRFSAERTGGSVSTLTIQRTQQEDSAVYLCASSLASGNQPQHFGDGTRLSIL.

This clone was detected once. The chain employs TRBV9 and TRBJ2-5; D unresolved. CDR3 length equals 14 residues. The V end lost 0 bases, the J end lost 0 bases, and 6 bases lay between the germline ends. Germline V gene data show CDR1 as SGDLS and CDR2 as YYNGEE. CDR3 sequence (DNA): TGTGCCAGCAGCGTAGCCCCTAACCAAGAGACCCAGTACTTC. It yields the protein CASSVAPNQETQYF. Complete variable domain (other parts from reference TRBV9 and TRBJ2-5): DSGVTQTPKHLITATGQRVTLRCSPRSGDLSVYWYQQSLDQGLQFLIQYYNGEERAKGNILERFSAQQFPDLHSELNLSSLELGDSALYFCASSVAPNQETQYFGPGTRLLVL.

The V and J genes are TRBV28 and TRBJ2-2; D possibly corresponds to TRBD1 (6 bases). The CDR3 length is 17 residues. V lost 5 bases and J lost 0, with 16 bases in between. CDR1 is MDHEN, CDR2 SYDVKM, per germline. The CDR3 sequence is CASSLGARGPNTGELFF. The CDR3 DNA sequence: TGTGCCAGCAGTCTAGGGGCCAGGGGCCCGAACACCGGGGAGCTGTTTTTT.

This rearrangement joins TRBV2 to TRBJ2-3; 11 bases fit TRBD2. The V and J ends lost 2 bases and 0 bases, in that order; junction bases with no gene match: 10. This CDR3 is 19 amino acids long. Looked up from germline, CDR1 is SNHLY and CDR2 is FYNNEI. CDR3 sequence: CASSEWRLAGGSSTDTQYF. The CDR3 nucleotides read TGTGCCAGCAGTGAATGGCGTCTAGCGGGGGGCTCTAGCACAGATACGCAGTATTTT.

This chain uses TRBV9 with TRBJ1-6, with a possible D match to TRBD1 (6 bases). In germline, CDR1 is SGDLS, CDR2 YYNGEE. This CDR3 has 13 amino acids. V lost 3 bases and J lost 17, with 18 bases in between. CDR3 in amino acids: CASSGEVQGQVHF. CDR3 sequence (DNA): TGTGCCAGCAGCGGCGAAGTTCAGGGGCAAGTCCACTTT.

The V and J genes are TRBV7-9 and TRBJ1-1; a possible D gene is TRBD1 (6 bases). The CDR3 is 14 residues long. Germline V gene data show CDR1 as SEHNR and CDR2 as FQNEAQ (reference sequence). V was trimmed by 5 bases and J by 4 bases, leaving 14 bases between them. DNA for the CDR3: TGTGCCAGCAGCCTTACAGGGCGGCCCACTGAAGCTTTCTTT. This encodes CASSLTGRPTEAFF.

The chain recombines TRBV7-9 with TRBJ1-2, with D uncertain. Germline CDR1 is SEHNR and CDR2 is FQNEAQ (reference sequence). V lost 1 base to trimming and J lost 6 bases, with 12 bases between them. The CDR3 covers 14 residues. The CDR3 protein is CASSLVVGSHGYTF. The CDR3 bases are TGTGCCAGCAGCTTAGTAGTGGGGAGCCATGGCTACACCTTC.

V gene TRBV10-3 combines with J gene TRBJ1-5; 12 bases align to TRBD1. The V segment lost 4 bases and the J segment 7 bases; nucleotides outside the gene matches: 2. The CDR3 sequence is 14 residues long. Germline loops: CDR1 ENHRY, CDR2 SYGVKD. CDR3 protein: CAISGGQGAQPQHF. Here the CDR3 DNA reads TGTGCCATCAGTGGGGGACAGGGGGCCCAGCCCCAGCATTTT.

The V and J genes are TRBV7-7 and TRBJ2-2, with 7 bases identical to TRBD1. V was pared by 5 bases and J by 4 bases, with 4 bases of the junction left unmatched. The CDR3 is made up of 14 amino acids. CDR1 and CDR2 from the germline V gene are SSHAT and FNYEAQ (reference sequence). The CDR3 here is CASSKTGVTGELFF. As DNA, the CDR3 is TGTGCCAGCAGCAAAACAGGGGTCACCGGGGAGCTGTTTTTT.

This clone was observed a single time. The CDR3 bases are TGTGCCAGCAGCTTGGCTAGCGGGGGGTTCCAAGAGACCCAGTACTTC. Translating it yields CASSLASGGFQETQYF. The V call is TRBV5-4, the J call TRBJ2-5, with TRBD2 matching 11 bases. The CDR3 runs to 16 residues. Germline CDR1 reads SGHNT; CDR2 reads YYREEE (reference sequence). V gave up 0 bases and J gave up 1 base; unmatched junction bases: 2.

The chain recombines TRBV18 with TRBJ1-5, with 8 bases aligning to TRBD1. This CDR3 region has 15 residues. Per the germline V gene, CDR1 is KGHSH and CDR2 is LQKENI. The trim removed 5 bases at V and 2 bases at J, leaving 5 bases unmatched. The CDR3 loop is CASSAGTGGNQPQHF. CDR3 in DNA: TGTGCCAGCTCAGCGGGGACAGGTGGCAATCAGCCCCAGCATTTT. The complete variable domain, with remaining parts taken from reference TRBV18 and TRBJ1-5, reads NAGVMQNPRHLVRRRGQEARLRCSPMKGHSHVYWYRQLPEEGLKFMVYLQKENIIDESGMPKERFSAEFPKEGPSILRIQQVVRGDSAAYFCASSAGTGGNQPQHFGDGTRLSIL.

The chain joins TRBV9 to TRBJ1-1; 7 nucleotides line up with TRBD1. This CDR3 spans 16 amino acids. V lost 3 bases, J lost 1 base, and 9 bases stayed unmatched. CDR1 SGDLS and CDR2 YYNGEE come from the germline V gene. The CDR3 here is CASSAVEGGWNTEAFF. The CDR3 region has the DNA TGTGCCAGCAGCGCAGTAGAAGGGGGCTGGAACACTGAAGCTTTCTTT.

The rearrangement uses TRBV19 and TRBJ1-1; D perhaps matches TRBD1 (6 bases). CDR3 size: 16 residues. With 8 bases removed from V and 2 bases from J, the gap between germline ends came to 21 bases. The germline CDR1 and CDR2 sequences are LNHDA and SQIVND (reference sequence). The CDR3 DNA is TGTGCCAGTTCCCGTCGAGGGGGTTTTATTAACACTGAAGCTTTCTTT. Protein: CASSRRGGFINTEAFF.

This chain joins TRBV6-6 and TRBJ2-1; D gene unclear. The CDR3 is 14 residues long. The V end lost 2 bases, the J end lost 6 bases, and 11 bases lay between the germline ends. Germline V gene data show CDR1 as MNHNY and CDR2 as SVGAGI (reference sequence). CDR3 sequence: CASSYLGKLNEQFF. In DNA, the CDR3 is TGTGCCAGCAGTTACCTCGGTAAGCTCAATGAGCAGTTCTTC.

The chain joins TRBV23-1 to TRBJ1-2; TRBD1 matches at 7 bases. TRBV23-1 is an ORF, and what it does is uncertain. Trimming took 4 bases from V and 0 from J; bases not matched to a gene: 11. The CDR3 length is 17 residues. Here the CDR3 reads CASSLDREPLANYGYTF. The DNA of the CDR3 is TGCGCCAGCAGTCTCGACAGGGAACCCTTAGCTAACTATGGCTACACCTTC.

The genes are TRBV6-1 and TRBJ2-2, with D tentatively TRBD2 (5 bases). This CDR3 is 13 amino acids long. Germline CDR1 MNHNS, CDR2 SASEGT. Trimming took 1 base from V and 7 from J, leaving 7 bases between them. This CDR3 is CASSEVGVGELFF. DNA for the CDR3: TGTGCCAGCAGTGAAGTGGGAGTCGGGGAGCTGTTTTTT.

The rearrangement uses TRBV18 and TRBJ2-2; no definite D call. Trimming took 2 bases from V and 2 from J, leaving 6 bases between them. There are 14 residues in the CDR3. From germline, CDR1 is KGHSH and CDR2 LQKENI. CDR3 sequence: CASSPRHNTGELFF. CDR3 in DNA: TGTGCCAGCTCACCAAGACACAACACCGGGGAGCTGTTTTTT. The entire variable domain, with the rest obtained from reference TRBV18 and TRBJ2-2, is as follows: NAGVMQNPRHLVRRRGQEARLRCSPMKGHSHVYWYRQLPEEGLKFMVYLQKENIIDESGMPKERFSAEFPKEGPSILRIQQVVRGDSAAYFCASSPRHNTGELFFGEGSRLTVL.

The genes are TRBV10-3 and TRBJ1-2, with D perhaps matching TRBD1 (5 bases). The CDR3 loop spans 16 amino acids. V was clipped by 3 bases and J by 0 bases, with 14 bases between them. Germline CDR1 is ENHRY and CDR2 is SYGVKD. The CDR3 DNA is TGTGCCATCAGTGAACTTTCGGCAGGGTCTAACTATGGCTACACCTTC. As protein: CAISELSAGSNYGYTF.

This clone was observed a handful of times. The rearrangement uses TRBV5-6 and TRBJ2-7, with a possible D match to TRBD1 (5 bases). V was clipped by 2 bases and J by 1 base, with 16 bases between them. Germline-derived CDR1 and CDR2 are SGHDT and YYEEEE. CDR3 size: 16 residues. The CDR3 protein is CASSLTQTGWSYEQYF. The CDR3 DNA reads as TGTGCCAGCAGCTTAACTCAAACAGGATGGTCCTACGAGCAGTACTTC.

The chain carries TRBV7-2 and TRBJ1-1, with D perhaps TRBD1 (5 bases). Germline V gives CDR1 SGHTA, CDR2 FQGNSA. The V end was cut by 1 base, the J end by 2 bases, with 8 bases between. The CDR3 extends over 14 amino acids. CDR3 in DNA: TGTGCCAGCAGCTTAGGGGGCGGCAACACTGAAGCTTTCTTT. Encoded protein: CASSLGGGNTEAFF.

This chain connects TRBV28 to TRBJ2-7, with D possibly being TRBD2 (6 bases). Germline CDR1 is MDHEN and CDR2 is SYDVKM. The CDR3 length is 15 residues. The V end was cut by 6 bases, the J end by 2 bases, with 17 bases between. In DNA, the CDR3 is TGTGCCAGCAGCTCCGAAGGGCGGGGTCCCTACGAGCAGTACTTC. Translation gives CASSSEGRGPYEQYF.

The rearrangement links TRBV12-5 to TRBJ1-4; D unclear. Between the trimmed V and J ends, which lost 6 bases and 6 bases, there was a span of 11 bases. Germline CDR1 LGHNT, CDR2 FRNRAP. CDR3 size: 13 residues. The CDR3 DNA reads as TGTGCTAGTGGGCTTGAGGCAGATGAAAAACTGTTTTTT. The encoded protein is CASGLEADEKLFF.

This rearrangement joins TRBV4-2 to TRBJ1-2; D may be TRBD1 (6 bases). Germline assignment: CDR1 LGHNA and CDR2 YNFKEQ. V lost 2 bases to trimming and J lost 6 bases, with 19 bases between them. This CDR3 spans 16 amino acids. The CDR3, as DNA: TGTGCCAGCAGCCAACCGGACAGCTCTTACTATCATGGCTACACCTTC. This sequence encodes CASSQPDSSYYHGYTF.

In this sample, this clone turned up once. The chain links TRBV3-1 (or the pseudogene TRBV3-2) to TRBJ2-7, with 9 bases identical to TRBD1. The J segment lost 6 bases and the V segment lost 4 bases, leaving 4 bases of the junction unmatched. This CDR3 comprises 13 residues. From germline, CDR1 is LGHDT and CDR2 YNNKEL (reference sequence). In DNA form, the CDR3 reads TGTGCCAGCAGCCTGGGACAGGGTGGCGAGCAGTACTTC. The encoded protein is CASSLGQGGEQYF.

The CDR3 DNA reads TGTGCCAGCGGCCCGGGACAGGGAAGATCACCCCTCCACTTT. It encodes CASGPGQGRSPLHF. The chain couples TRBV5-6 to TRBJ1-6; 9 bases are a match to TRBD1. After removal of 7 bases from V and 10 bases from J, the junction contained 9 bases not matched to a gene. Germline V gene data show CDR1 as SGHDT and CDR2 as YYEEEE. This CDR3 region has 14 residues.

This rearrangement joins TRBV28 to TRBJ1-2, with D tentatively TRBD1 (6 bases). The CDR3 runs 12 residues. CDR1 MDHEN and CDR2 SYDVKM come from the germline V gene. V was clipped by 5 bases and J by 4 bases, with 8 bases between them. The CDR3 coding sequence is TGTGCCAGCAGTCAGGGGACCTATGGCTACACCTTC. Its protein product is CASSQGTYGYTF.

A few counts support this clone. CDR3 sequence: CASSVGDRAPPSYTF. The CDR3 DNA is TGTGCCAGCAGCGTAGGGGACAGGGCTCCTCCTAGCTACACCTTC. J is TRBJ1-2 and V is TRBV9; the match to TRBD1 covers 9 bases. From germline, CDR1 is SGDLS and CDR2 YYNGEE. V was pared by 0 bases and J by 9 bases, with 9 bases of the junction left unmatched. The CDR3 loop spans 15 amino acids.